Below are 21 T cell receptor beta chains sequenced from a single sample in a study of blood T cell repertoires in COVID-19. Sequencing was performed with immunoSEQ multiplex PCR; in TCRdb, only in-frame clones are kept and a portion is missing. The table has just over 150,000 clones, roughly nine tenths seen once. The sample consisted of peripheral blood. These TCRs come from a woman aged 70-85 years with acute or convalescent COVID-19.

The V gene is TRBV19, the J gene TRBJ1-1; D not certain. In germline, CDR1 is LNHDA, CDR2 SQIVND (reference sequence). The CDR3 length is 13 residues. The V gene lost 2 bases and the J gene lost 4 bases, with 8 bases spanning the gap. The CDR3 here is CASSISGVTEAFF. CDR3 nucleotides: TGTGCCAGTAGTATATCCGGGGTCACTGAAGCTTTCTTT.

The chain recombines TRBV28 with TRBJ1-4; D perhaps matches TRBD1 (5 bases). Looked up from germline, CDR1 is MDHEN and CDR2 is SYDVKM. This CDR3 is 14 amino acids long. V shed 3 bases and J shed 5 bases, with 10 bases lying between them. The CDR3 region has the DNA TGTGCCAGCAGTTTTGACAGCCCCAATGAAAAACTGTTTTTT. It encodes CASSFDSPNEKLFF.

This rearrangement joins TRBV11-2 to TRBJ2-1; TRBD2 is a possible D gene (6 bases). The CDR3 sequence is 15 residues long. Germline CDR1 and CDR2: SGHAT and FQNNGV. Deletions cut 2 bases from V and 2 bases from J, with 10 bases between. CDR3 amino acids: CASSLNGLPYNEQFF. The CDR3 nucleotides are TGTGCCAGCAGCTTAAACGGACTACCCTACAATGAGCAGTTCTTC.

There are a few counts of this clone. V usage is TRBV7-9 and J usage is TRBJ2-7; D call uncertain. The CDR3 spans 14 residues. V was pared by 5 bases and J by 0 bases, with 11 bases between. Germline CDR1 and CDR2: SEHNR and FQNEAQ (reference sequence). The CDR3 spells CASSPTGGSYEQYF. In DNA, the CDR3 is TGTGCCAGCAGCCCGACGGGTGGCTCCTACGAGCAGTACTTC.

The V gene is TRBV2, the J gene TRBJ1-1, with 10 bases fitting TRBD1. The ends lost 6 bases at V and 1 base at J; junction bases unmatched: 8. Germline loops: CDR1 SNHLY, CDR2 FYNNEI. This CDR3 comprises 16 residues. The CDR3 bases are TGTGCCAGCAGGGTGGGACAGGGGAGGGGGAACACTGAAGCTTTCTTT. It specifies CASRVGQGRGNTEAFF.

J is TRBJ1-2 and V is TRBV4-3; D is unclear. Looked up from germline, CDR1 is LGHNA and CDR2 is YSLEER. The CDR3 is made up of 14 amino acids. The V end was cut by 7 bases, the J end by 2 bases, with 14 bases between. For the CDR3, the DNA is TGCGCCAGCACTTTGAACAGATGGAACTATGGCTACACCTTC. Its protein product is CASTLNRWNYGYTF.

The chain joins TRBV6-5 to TRBJ2-7, with D hard to call. This CDR3 is built from 13 residues. The germline CDR1 and CDR2 sequences are MNHEY and SVGAGI. Trimming cost V 0 bases and J 6 bases, with 9 bases left between them. The CDR3 loop reads CASSYSYGFEQYV. In nucleotides, the CDR3 is TGTGCCAGCAGTTACTCTTACGGTTTCGAGCAGTACGTC.

This sequence joins TRBV27 and TRBJ2-7; TRBD1 agrees at 10 bases. The CDR3 runs to 15 residues. The V and J ends lost 5 bases and 1 base, in that order; junction bases with no gene match: 5. Germline CDR1 and CDR2: MNHEY and SMNVEV (reference sequence). CDR3 sequence reads: CASSARTGGSYEQYF. CDR3 DNA: TGTGCCAGCAGTGCCCGGACAGGGGGGTCCTACGAGCAGTACTTC.

The chain employs TRBV19 and TRBJ2-4, with D tentatively TRBD1 (6 bases). V was pared by 6 bases and J by 1 base, with 13 bases between. In germline, CDR1 is LNHDA, CDR2 SQIVND (reference sequence). The CDR3 runs to 15 residues. CDR3 coding DNA: TGTGCCAGTAGCCCTACAACAGGGGCCAAAAACATTCAGTACTTC. Translated: CASSPTTGAKNIQYF.

The gene calls are TRBV3-1 (or the pseudogene TRBV3-2) and TRBJ2-5; 10 positions match TRBD2. The CDR3 is 14 residues long. Germline lookup yields CDR1 LGHDT and CDR2 YNNKEL (reference sequence). V shed 5 bases and J 8 bases; nucleotides not matched to a gene: 8. Written as DNA, the CDR3 is TGTGCCAGCAGCTCGCGGACTAGCGGCCAAACCCAGTACTTC. Its translation: CASSSRTSGQTQYF.

The rearrangement uses TRBV6-5 and TRBJ2-7, with D perhaps TRBD1 (5 bases). V was cut by 6 bases and J by 3 bases, with 18 bases left in between. The V gene's germline CDR1 is MNHEY and CDR2 SVGAGI. CDR3 length: 15 residues. The CDR3 spells CASSYTSGMDYEQYV. DNA for the CDR3: TGTGCCAGCAGCTATACATCAGGGATGGACTACGAGCAGTACGTC.

The chain uses TRBV9 and TRBJ1-1; the match to TRBD1 covers 7 bases. Losses at the gene ends were 6 bases for V and 1 base for J; bases not matched to a gene: 6. Germline CDR1 and CDR2: SGDLS and YYNGEE. The CDR3 has 14 residues. This CDR3 is CASIPRTGNTEAFF. DNA of the CDR3: TGTGCCAGCATCCCTCGGACAGGGAACACTGAAGCTTTCTTT.

The CDR3 nucleotides are TGTGCCAGCAGCTCACAGCAGGGGTCGACCTACGAGCAGTACTTC. It translates to CASSSQQGSTYEQYF. The rearrangement uses TRBV7-2 and TRBJ2-7; weak D call: TRBD1 (6 bases). Germline V gives CDR1 SGHTA, CDR2 FQGNSA. Trimming cost V 4 bases and J 2 bases, with 15 bases left between them. The length of the CDR3 is 15 residues.

This clone was seen only once. The CDR3 DNA reads TGTGCCAGCTCACCGACAGTTAACTATGGCTACACCTTC. This codes for CASSPTVNYGYTF. J is TRBJ1-2 and V is TRBV18; tentatively, D is TRBD1 (5 bases). Trimming removed 3 bases from V and 1 base from J, with 6 bases in between. Germline assignment: CDR1 KGHSH and CDR2 LQKENI. This CDR3 spans 13 amino acids.

As to this clone: One end of the junction varies from germline; a read error may be responsible. The gene calls are TRBV2 and TRBJ1-6; tentatively, D is TRBD1 (5 bases). CDR3 size: 15 residues. Germline lookup yields CDR1 SNHLY and CDR2 FYNNEI. CDR3 coding DNA: TGTGCCAGCAGAGAAGAGGGGCATCGTAGGTCACCCCTCCACTTT. Its protein product is CASREEGHRRSPLHF.

The rearrangement joins TRBV15 to TRBJ1-1, with 9 bases lining up with TRBD1. This CDR3 has 15 amino acids. J was trimmed by 1 base and V by 1 base; bases with no gene match: 1. Germline V gene sequence: CDR1 LNHNV, CDR2 YYDKDF (reference sequence). The CDR3 coding sequence is TGTGCCACCAGCAGAGGACAGGGGGGGAACACTGAAGCTTTCTTT. This encodes CATSRGQGGNTEAFF.

The V call is TRBV19, the J call TRBJ1-2; TRBD1 is a possible D gene (5 bases). The CDR3 has 14 residues. Trimming shortened V by 10 bases and J by 8 bases, and 23 bases separated the two germline ends. Germline CDR1 reads LNHDA; CDR2 reads SQIVND (reference sequence). The CDR3: CATLDSPWSVGYTF. The CDR3 bases are TGTGCCACCCTTGACAGCCCCTGGTCAGTCGGCTACACCTTC.

This clone was counted between two and nine times. The chain is built from TRBV18 and TRBJ1-1; 7 nucleotides agree with TRBD1. The CDR3 has 13 amino acids. The V and J ends lost 3 bases and 4 bases, in that order; junction bases with no gene match: 2. Germline V CDR1 and CDR2: KGHSH, LQKENI. Written as DNA, the CDR3 is TGTGCCAGCTCACCCCGGGACAGCACTGAAGCTTTCTTT. This translates into CASSPRDSTEAFF.

The chain uses TRBV5-4 and TRBJ1-2, with unresolved D. Trimming removed 1 base at V and 0 bases at J, with 7 bases between. CDR3 length equals 14 residues. CDR1 SGHNT and CDR2 YYREEE come from the germline V gene (reference sequence). The CDR3 loop is CASSLMSSNYGYTF. The DNA for the CDR3 is TGTGCCAGCAGCTTGATGTCCTCTAACTATGGCTACACCTTC.

The rearrangement joins TRBV2 to TRBJ1-3, with unresolved D. V was pared by 6 bases and J by 0 bases, with 12 bases between. CDR1 is SNHLY and CDR2 is FYNNEI in the germline V gene. The CDR3 is made up of 15 amino acids. CDR3 protein: CASSGVGSSGNTIYF. The CDR3 coding sequence is TGTGCCAGCAGCGGGGTCGGAAGCTCTGGAAACACCATATATTTT.

This rearrangement joins TRBV9 to TRBJ2-2; tentative D call: TRBD2 (7 bases). The CDR3 consists of 16 residues. Germline CDR1 SGDLS, CDR2 YYNGEE. V shed 2 bases and J shed 4 bases, with 15 bases lying between them. CDR3 nucleotide sequence: TGTGCCAGCAGCGTGCGGGGGCGCGTATTCACCGGGGAGCTGTTTTTT. Translated: CASSVRGRVFTGELFF.